The T cell receptor beta chain under discussion was sequenced for a study of T-cell memory formation after mild COVID-19. Study-level findings and limits: The study detected some responding clones in pre-infection memory, suggesting cross-reactive memory joined. There was a balanced CD4/CD8 profile in clones contracting day 15 to 85, and later expanders leaned CD4+.

This clonotype has a handful of counts. Its antigen is not known. V lost 1 base, J lost 0 bases, and 3 bases stayed unmatched. This CDR3 comprises 15 residues. From germline, CDR1 is SGHTA and CDR2 FQGNSA. TCRdb processed the 5' RACE reads anew with MiXCR; each CDR3 protein has one entry. The sample includes roughly 410,000 distinct CDR3 sequences, approximately 25% of them seen just once. V gene TRBV7-2 combines with J gene TRBJ2-7; 7 bases are shared with TRBD1. The sample taken for sequencing was PBMCs or a T cell subset sorted from them (not recorded which). This TCR was sampled from an adult woman who had mild COVID-19 (a few samples of this study predate the infection). Cell type and time point are not known. The CDR3 DNA reads TGTGCCAGCAGCTTAGAGGGACAGCCCTCCTACGAGCAGTACTTC. Amino acid sequence: CASSLEGQPSYEQYF. The full variable domain, completed using reference TRBV7-2 and TRBJ2-7, is GAGVSQSPSNKVTEKGKDVELRCDPISGHTALYWYRQSLGQGLEFLIYFQGNSAPDKSGLPSDRFSAERTGGSVSTLTIQRTQQEDSAVYLCASSLEGQPSYEQYFGPGTRLTVT.